The rows below give T cell receptor beta chains drawn from one sample of a study of shared clonotypes between healthy human individuals. TCRdb keeps only in-frame clones here, not all; method: immunoSEQ multiplex PCR. Among 90,000 to 130,000 clones, approximately 70% were seen once, and the ten largest hold approximately 25%. Material: memory CD8+ T cells sorted from blood. The receptors were gathered from a woman aged 25 to 39 in good health. Both conserved end residues are part of each CDR3. The D gene is left open where the match is weak. Where a row states a size, it is once, few, many or the class of an expanded clone; other rows omit it.

clone_size j_call v_call d_call cdr3_nt cdr3_aa
few TRBJ2-7 TRBV5-6 TRBD1 TGTGCCAGCAGCGCTCCGGGACAGGTTACGAGGCAGTACTTC CASSAPGQVTRQYF
few TRBJ2-1 TRBV6-6 NA TGTGCCAGCAGTTACGAAATACACAATGAGCAGTTCTTC CASSYEIHNEQFF
once TRBJ2-5 TRBV4-1 NA TGCGCCAGCAGCCAGCAAAGCCAAGAGACCCAGTACTTC CASSQQSQETQYF
NA TRBJ2-5 TRBV7-9 TRBD2 TGTGCCAGCCTTCGGGCGGGAGGTAGAGAGACCCAGTACTTC CASLRAGGRETQYF
few TRBJ1-2 TRBV9 TRBD1 TGTGCCAGCAGCGTTACCGGGACAGGGCATAGCTATGGCTACACCTTC CASSVTGTGHSYGYTF
few TRBJ1-5 TRBV27 TRBD1 TGTGCCAGCAGTAGGGACAGAAGTGGCAATCAGCCCCAGCATTTT CASSRDRSGNQPQHF
NA TRBJ1-1 TRBV7-8 NA TGTGCCAGCAGCTCCATACTAGCCGTGACAGGAGGGTTTGAAGCTTTCTTT CASSSILAVTGGFEAFF
few TRBJ2-7 TRBV6-5 TRBD1 TGTGCCAGTAGTCCGACAGGGAGTACCTACGAGCAGTACTTC CASSPTGSTYEQYF
NA TRBJ1-5 TRBV28 NA TGTGCCAGCACCTACGAAAAGGGCCGAAACAATCAGCCCCAGCATTTT CASTYEKGRNNQPQHF
many TRBJ2-7 TRBV5-6 TRBD2 TGTGCCAGCAGCCTAGCGGAGACTAGCGGGAGGGTATTCTCCTACGAGCAGTACTTC CASSLAETSGRVFSYEQYF
NA TRBJ2-3 TRBV5-1 TRBD1 TGCGCCAGCAGCCCGGGACAGGGCACAGATACGCAGTATTTT CASSPGQGTDTQYF
NA TRBJ2-7 TRBV5-5 NA TGTGCCAGCAGCGTTATCGATCGGCAGGGCCCGCCCGTGGACGAGCAGTACTTC CASSVIDRQGPPVDEQYF
NA TRBJ1-2 TRBV10-2 NA TGCGCCAGCAGTGAGGGCAGGAGAACAGATGGCTACACCTTC CASSEGRRTDGYTF
few TRBJ2-7 TRBV4-1 TRBD2 TGTGCCAGCAGCCAAGATCACGGGACTAGCGATGAGCAGTACTTC CASSQDHGTSDEQYF
NA TRBJ2-7 TRBV19 TRBD2 TGTGCCAGTAGTGCCGGACTAGCGGGGGCCTACGAGCAGTACTTC CASSAGLAGAYEQYF
NA TRBJ2-7 TRBV11-2 TRBD1 TGTGCCAGCAGCTTAGACCCCACGACAGGGCTAGACGAGCAGTACTTC CASSLDPTTGLDEQYF
few TRBJ2-7 TRBV27 TRBD2 TGTGCCAGCAGTTTAAGTAGCGGGAGTCTATACGAGCAGTACTTC CASSLSSGSLYEQYF
many TRBJ2-2 TRBV7-3 NA TGTGCCAGCAGCTTATTGTCTCTTGGGGAGCTGTTTTTT CASSLLSLGELFF
NA TRBJ2-7 TRBV13 TRBD2 TGTGCCAGCAGCTTAGGCCCAGCGGGAGGACTCAGGGAGCAGTACTTC CASSLGPAGGLREQYF
NA TRBJ1-4 TRBV10-3 TRBD1 TGTGCCATCAGTGAGTCGGGGACAGGGGCTGCGTGGAGTGAAAAACTGTTTTTT CAISESGTGAAWSEKLFF